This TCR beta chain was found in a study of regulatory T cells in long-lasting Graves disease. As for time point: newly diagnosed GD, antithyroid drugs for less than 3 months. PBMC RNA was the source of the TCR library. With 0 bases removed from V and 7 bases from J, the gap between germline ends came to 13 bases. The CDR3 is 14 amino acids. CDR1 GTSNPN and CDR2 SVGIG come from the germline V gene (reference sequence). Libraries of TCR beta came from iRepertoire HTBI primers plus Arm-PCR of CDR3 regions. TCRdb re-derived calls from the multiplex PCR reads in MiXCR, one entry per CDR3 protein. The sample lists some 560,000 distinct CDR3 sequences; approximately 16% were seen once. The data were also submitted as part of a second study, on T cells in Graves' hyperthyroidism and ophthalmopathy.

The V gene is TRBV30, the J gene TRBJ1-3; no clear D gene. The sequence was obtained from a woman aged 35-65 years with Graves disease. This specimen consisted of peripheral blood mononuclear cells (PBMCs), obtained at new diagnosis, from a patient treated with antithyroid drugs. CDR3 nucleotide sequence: TGTGCCTGGAGTGTAGGTGGGGTCGGGAACACCATATATTTT. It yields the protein CAWSVGGVGNTIYF.